This TCR beta chain derives from a study of blood T cell repertoires in COVID-19. On the study more broadly: COVID-19 samples from acute and convalescent phases originated in the United States, Italy and Spain. PBMCs, B-cell-depleted T cells, or T cells provided the cDNA or gDNA that made up the material.

In the authors' workflow: Amplification of reference gene primers was used by the study to estimate nucleated cell counts. Profiling relied on immunoSEQ multiplex PCR, and the TCRdb table lists in-frame clones only, not all of them. The V and J calls and clone size are taken from that table; D and trimming were inferred from the DNA. The table includes 130,000 to 150,000 clones, 65% to 80% detected once. The CDR3 is 15 amino acids. The germline V gene encodes CDR1 SGHKS and CDR2 YYEKEE (reference sequence). Unmatched junction bases numbered 2, after V lost 0 bases and J lost 1 base. What was sequenced was peripheral blood. This rearrangement joins TRBV5-5 to TRBJ2-5; 8 bases fit TRBD2. The TCR was taken from a man in his 60s with acute or convalescent COVID-19. In DNA form, the CDR3 reads TGTGCCAGCAGCTTGGCCAGCGGGGGCCAAGAGACCCAGTACTTC. Encoded protein: CASSLASGGQETQYF.